Shown below are 31 T cell receptor beta chains from a single sample sequenced in a study of CD8 T cells in ankylosing spondylitis. TCRdb re-called the 5' RACE reads through MiXCR, storing one row per CDR3 protein. The sample has approximately 200,000 distinct CDR3 sequences, roughly 13% seen once; the top ten hold 15% to 20%. The sequenced material came from blood, either unsorted or a sorted T cell fraction (not recorded which). These receptors all stem from a male donor with ankylosing spondylitis or in good health (not recorded which).

This clonotype was counted only a few times. The CDR3 sequence: CATSDISTDTQYF. Here the CDR3 DNA reads TGTGCCACGTCGGACATTAGCACAGATACGCAGTATTTT. The chain couples TRBV7-6 to TRBJ2-3; possibly TRBD1 for D (5 bases). The V and J ends lost 10 bases and 0 bases respectively, with 11 bases between them. Germline V gives CDR1 SGHVS, CDR2 FNYEAQ. This CDR3 has 13 residues.

The chain employs TRBV20-1 and TRBJ1-1; D gene unclear. The CDR3 contains 14 residues. Germline values: CDR1 DFQATT, CDR2 SNEGSKA (reference sequence). The V end was cut by 0 bases, the J end by 3 bases, with 11 bases between. Here the CDR3 reads CSARDITVDTEAFF. Here the CDR3 DNA reads TGCAGTGCTAGAGATATCACAGTTGACACTGAAGCTTTCTTT.

J is TRBJ2-3 and V is TRBV11-2; D is undetermined. The CDR3 consists of 14 residues. Trimming took off 2 bases at V and 2 bases at J, with 8 bases between the two ends. CDR1 and CDR2 (germline): SGHAT, FQNNGV. The CDR3 is CASSLLGHTDTQYF. The CDR3 coding sequence is TGTGCCAGCAGCTTACTTGGCCACACAGATACGCAGTATTTT.

This clonotype was observed a handful of times. The genes are TRBV30 and TRBJ1-1; D gene unclear. The CDR3 runs 13 residues. The germline CDR1 and CDR2 sequences are GTSNPN and SVGIG (reference sequence). V lost 3 bases and J 1 base, leaving 9 bases between the germline ends. CDR3 loop: CAWSYGENTEAFF. In DNA form, the CDR3 reads TGTGCCTGGAGCTACGGGGAGAACACTGAAGCTTTCTTT. The full variable domain, rest sourced from reference TRBV30 and TRBJ1-1, is SQTIHQWPATLVQPVGSPLSLECTVEGTSNPNLYWYRQAAGRGLQLLFYSVGIGQISSEVPQNLSASRPQDRQFILSSKKLLLSDSGFYLCAWSYGENTEAFFGQGTRLTVV.

This clonotype was observed many times. J is TRBJ2-1 and V is TRBV20-1; the match to TRBD2 covers 11 bases. Germline V lookup: CDR1 DFQATT, CDR2 SNEGSKA (reference sequence). Trimming took 5 bases from V and 3 from J; bases not matched to a gene: 6. The CDR3 runs 15 residues. In DNA, the CDR3 is TGCAGTGCTCCTATAGCGGGGGGGGACTACAATGAGCAGTTCTTC. It is translated as CSAPIAGGDYNEQFF.

The chain carries TRBV9 and TRBJ2-3, with TRBD1 identical over 8 bases. Germline V gene lookup returns CDR1 SGDLS and CDR2 YYNGEE. There are 16 residues in the CDR3. Trimming took 3 bases from V and 5 from J; bases not matched to a gene: 11. The CDR3 DNA follows: TGTGCCAGCAGCGCGACAGGGGTTATTAGAGGAGATACGCAGTATTTT. Translated, it gives CASSATGVIRGDTQYF.

This clonotype has just a few counts. In DNA, the CDR3 is TGTGCCAGCAGCCAAGATGATAGAGCGTGGACTGGGGCCAACGTCCTGACTTTC. Translating it yields CASSQDDRAWTGANVLTF. This sequence joins TRBV3-1 and TRBJ2-6, with D hard to call. The CDR3 length is 18 residues. Germline V gene sequence: CDR1 LGHDT, CDR2 YNNKEL (reference sequence). Trimming removed 0 bases from V and 2 bases from J, with 14 bases in between.

The CDR3 DNA sequence: TGCGCCAGCTCTGGGGTCGGAGTCAACACCGGGGAGCTGTTTTTT. Its protein is CASSGVGVNTGELFF. This rearrangement joins TRBV5-1 to TRBJ2-2; no firm D call. Germline V gene sequence: CDR1 SGHRS, CDR2 YFSETQ. V lost 7 bases and J 2 bases, leaving 15 bases between the germline ends. The CDR3 spans 15 residues.

There are a few counts of this clonotype. This chain joins TRBV10-3 and TRBJ2-3; D is perhaps TRBD2 (5 bases). The germline V and J ends were trimmed by 0 bases and 6 bases, with 7 bases remaining between them. CDR1 is ENHRY, CDR2 SYGVKD, per germline. This CDR3 region has 13 residues. The CDR3 reads CAISESWRDTQYF. In nucleotides, the CDR3 is TGTGCCATCAGTGAGTCGTGGAGGGATACGCAGTATTTT.

The rearrangement links TRBV4-1 to TRBJ2-7, with 10 nucleotides matching TRBD2. After removal of 1 base from V and 4 bases from J, the junction contained 4 bases not matched to a gene. The CDR3 loop spans 15 amino acids. Germline V CDR1 and CDR2: MGHRA, YSYEKL. The DNA of the CDR3 is TGCGCCAGCAGCCAAGCCGTGACTAGCGGGTACGAGCAGTACTTC. Encoded protein: CASSQAVTSGYEQYF.

V and J are TRBV29-1 and TRBJ2-7; D is undetermined. Germline CDR1 SQVTM, CDR2 ANQGSEA. V was trimmed by 6 bases and J by 2 bases, leaving 8 bases between them. The CDR3 has 11 amino acids. The CDR3 loop is CSVGIAYEQYF. In nucleotides, the CDR3 is TGCAGCGTGGGGATCGCCTACGAGCAGTACTTC.

In this sample, this clonotype turned up many times. The chain links TRBV12-3 or TRBV12-4 to TRBJ2-1, with TRBD2 identical over 8 bases. V was pared by 6 bases and J by 4 bases, with 14 bases of the junction left unmatched. The CDR3 runs to 17 residues. CDR3 loop: CASSSLSGGQYYNEQFF. Here the CDR3 DNA reads TGTGCCAGCAGCTCCTTAAGCGGGGGCCAGTATTACAATGAGCAGTTCTTC.

This chain links TRBV2 with TRBJ2-1; 7 positions match TRBD2. The CDR3 consists of 15 residues. V lost 2 bases and J lost 4; bases outside the gene matches: 5. Germline-derived CDR1 and CDR2 are SNHLY and FYNNEI. In DNA form, the CDR3 reads TGTGCCAGCAGTGAATGGCGGGAGTTGTACAATGAGCAGTTCTTC. As protein: CASSEWRELYNEQFF. The full variable domain, in which reference TRBV2 and TRBJ2-1 provide the parts outside the CDR3, is EPEVTQTPSHQVTQMGQEVILRCVPISNHLYFYWYRQILGQKVEFLVSFYNNEISEKSEIFDDQFSVERPDGSNFTLKIRSTKLEDSAMYFCASSEWRELYNEQFFGPGTRLTVL.

The CDR3 region is CASILAGGSYNEQFF. CDR3 DNA: TGTGCCAGTATCCTAGCGGGAGGCTCCTACAATGAGCAGTTCTTC. The chain has TRBV19 and TRBJ2-1; the match to TRBD2 covers 11 bases. Per the germline V gene, CDR1 is LNHDA and CDR2 is SQIVND (reference sequence). The length of the CDR3 is 15 residues. V trimming: 7 bases; J trimming: 0 bases; junction bases outside the gene matches: 2.

Only a few counts were recorded for this clonotype. The J gene is TRBJ2-1, the V gene TRBV5-1, with TRBD2 identical over 8 bases. CDR3 length: 14 residues. CDR1 and CDR2 (germline): SGHRS, YFSETQ. With 4 bases clipped from V and 1 base from J, the junction kept 1 base outside the gene matches. CDR3 bases: TGCGCCAGCAGCACTAGCGGATCCTACAATGAGCAGTTCTTC. It is translated as CASSTSGSYNEQFF.

This clonotype was seen ten or more times. The gene calls are TRBV3-1 and TRBJ2-2; TRBD2 aligns across 12 bases. The germline V gene encodes CDR1 LGHDT and CDR2 YNNKEL (reference sequence). The J segment lost 4 bases and the V segment lost 0 bases, leaving 12 bases of the junction unmatched. This CDR3 comprises 20 residues. CDR3 sequence reads: CASSQDQRGLAGLFTGELFF. CDR3 sequence (DNA): TGTGCCAGCAGCCAAGACCAGAGGGGACTAGCGGGCCTATTCACCGGGGAGCTGTTTTTT. The variable domain in full, completed from reference TRBV3-1 and TRBJ2-2, reads DTAVSQTPKYLVTQMGNDKSIKCEQNLGHDTMYWYKQDSKKFLKIMFSYNNKELIINETVPNRFSPKSPDKAHLNLHINSLELGDSAVYFCASSQDQRGLAGLFTGELFFGEGSRLTVL.

This clonotype was counted between two and nine times. The chain is built from TRBV5-1 and TRBJ1-4; no clear D gene. This CDR3 has 14 amino acids. CDR1 and CDR2 (germline): SGHRS, YFSETQ. V dropped 5 bases and J dropped 5 bases, with 13 bases sitting between them. For the CDR3, the DNA is TGCGCCAGCAGGTGGAGGGCGTGGAATGAAAAACTGTTTTTT. Amino acids: CASRWRAWNEKLFF.

This rearrangement joins TRBV7-9 to TRBJ1-1; D might be TRBD1 (5 bases). Between the trimmed V and J ends, which lost 2 bases and 1 base, there was a span of 17 bases. Germline V gene sequence: CDR1 SEHNR, CDR2 FQNEAQ (reference sequence). There are 17 residues in the CDR3. Written as DNA, the CDR3 is TGTGCCAGCAGCTTAATGCTGGGACTATCGAGGAACACTGAAGCTTTCTTT. It specifies CASSLMLGLSRNTEAFF.

This clonotype was found a few times. The V and J genes are TRBV28 and TRBJ1-4, with 7 bases identical to TRBD1. The V and J ends lost 2 bases and 2 bases, in that order; junction bases with no gene match: 5. The CDR3 is 16 amino acids. Germline values: CDR1 MDHEN, CDR2 SYDVKM. The CDR3 region has the DNA TGTGCCAGCAGTTTACTACAGGGGAAGACTAATGAAAAACTGTTTTTT. It translates to CASSLLQGKTNEKLFF. Full variable domain (missing parts from reference TRBV28 and TRBJ1-4): DVKVTQSSRYLVKRTGEKVFLECVQDMDHENMFWYRQDPGLGLRLIYFSYDVKMKEKGDIPEGYSVSREKKERFSLILESASTNQTSMYLCASSLLQGKTNEKLFFGSGTQLSVL.

This clonotype was observed many times. This chain uses TRBV29-1 with TRBJ1-1; 7 nucleotides align to TRBD1. V shed 5 bases and J 4 bases; nucleotides not matched to a gene: 4. From germline, CDR1 is SQVTM and CDR2 ANQGSEA. The CDR3 runs to 12 residues. DNA of the CDR3: TGCAGCGTTAGACAGGGTTCCACTGAAGCTTTCTTT. It encodes CSVRQGSTEAFF.

The rearrangement joins TRBV20-1 to TRBJ2-3, with TRBD2 matching 11 bases. Trimming at V came to 3 bases and at J to 5 bases, leaving 7 bases not matched to a gene. CDR1 DFQATT and CDR2 SNEGSKA come from the germline V gene (reference sequence). CDR3 length: 15 amino acids. In DNA form, the CDR3 reads TGCAGTGCTAGGCCGGGACTAGCGGTCGGAGATACGCAGTATTTT. Encoded protein: CSARPGLAVGDTQYF.

The chain has TRBV10-3 and TRBJ1-1; no definite D call. Germline V gene lookup returns CDR1 ENHRY and CDR2 SYGVKD. The CDR3 runs 15 residues. V shed 2 bases and J shed 4 bases, with 14 bases lying between them. CDR3 region: CAISEGSLVGTEAFF. The CDR3 DNA sequence: TGTGCCATCAGTGAGGGATCACTGGTGGGCACTGAAGCTTTCTTT.

This chain connects TRBV7-8 to TRBJ2-2; a weak D match, TRBD1 (5 bases). The V gene's germline CDR1 is SGHVS and CDR2 FQNEAQ. The CDR3 is 15 amino acids. V lost 4 bases, J lost 0 bases, and 9 bases lay in between. Here the CDR3 reads CASSSDRANTGELFF. CDR3 nucleotide sequence: TGTGCCAGCAGCTCCGACAGAGCGAACACCGGGGAGCTGTTTTTT.

This clonotype was observed a handful of times. The rearrangement uses TRBV7-9 and TRBJ2-1; D possibly uses TRBD1 or TRBD2 (5 bases each). CDR3 length: 14 amino acids. Trimming pared 4 bases from V and 3 bases from J, leaving 10 bases between. Germline-derived CDR1 and CDR2 are SEHNR and FQNEAQ (reference sequence). The CDR3 reads CASSYGTDYNEQFF. The CDR3 DNA is TGTGCCAGCAGCTACGGGACGGACTACAATGAGCAGTTCTTC.

This clonotype was seen repeatedly, ten times or more. The chain couples TRBV2 to TRBJ2-7; TRBD1 matches 7 bases. V was clipped by 3 bases and J by 3 bases; unmatched bases: 8. The length of the CDR3 is 15 residues. From germline, CDR1 is SNHLY and CDR2 FYNNEI. The CDR3 DNA is TGTGCCAGCAGTGAGTCCCCGGGACAGTACTACGAGCAGTACTTC. Translation gives CASSESPGQYYEQYF.

This clonotype was found a few times. This rearrangement joins TRBV6-1 to TRBJ2-1, with no clear D. Germline CDR1 is MNHNS and CDR2 is SASEGT. The CDR3 is 13 residues long. The germline V and J ends were trimmed by 5 bases and 6 bases, with 11 bases remaining between them. CDR3: CASSLIGRNEQFF. CDR3 bases: TGTGCCAGCAGTCTTATCGGACGCAATGAGCAGTTCTTC.

There are a few counts of this clonotype. The gene calls are TRBV27 and TRBJ2-7; D is possibly TRBD2 (5 bases). V dropped 8 bases and J dropped 0 bases, with 17 bases sitting between them. Germline assignment: CDR1 MNHEY and CDR2 SMNVEV (reference sequence). The CDR3 length is 15 residues. The CDR3 DNA sequence: TGTGCCAGCCGGCCGGGATTGAGGTCCTCCTACGAGCAGTACTTC. Translating it yields CASRPGLRSSYEQYF.

The DNA for the CDR3 is TGCAGTGCTAGAGGGGGGGTCTATGGCTACACCTTC. It specifies CSARGGVYGYTF. The chain is built from TRBV20-1 and TRBJ1-2, with D perhaps matching TRBD1 (5 bases). V shed 1 base and J shed 4 bases, with 7 bases lying between them. Germline loops: CDR1 DFQATT, CDR2 SNEGSKA (reference sequence). CDR3 length equals 12 residues.

The V and J genes are TRBV7-9 and TRBJ2-5; the D is unclear. The V gene's germline CDR1 is SEHNR and CDR2 FQNEAQ (reference sequence). The CDR3 extends over 13 amino acids. Trimming stripped 4 bases from V and 4 bases from J, with 10 bases between. This CDR3 is CASSSSTAETQYF. The CDR3 nucleotides are TGTGCCAGCAGCTCTTCTACGGCAGAGACCCAGTACTTC.

The V call is TRBV13, the J call TRBJ2-7; 11 bases agree with TRBD2. Germline CDR1 and CDR2: PRHDT and FYEKMQ (reference sequence). This CDR3 is built from 14 residues. Trimming at V came to 7 bases and at J to 2 bases, leaving 4 bases not matched to a gene. The CDR3: CASTISGGAYEQYF. For the CDR3, the DNA is TGTGCCAGCACCATTAGCGGGGGGGCCTACGAGCAGTACTTC.

V and J are TRBV30 and TRBJ2-1; maybe TRBD2 (6 bases). Deletions cut 1 base from V and 2 bases from J, with 12 bases between. This CDR3 is 15 amino acids long. The V gene's germline CDR1 is GTSNPN and CDR2 SVGIG (reference sequence). The CDR3 sequence is CAWSAGLAPYNEQFF. For the CDR3, the DNA is TGTGCCTGGAGTGCCGGCCTAGCGCCCTACAATGAGCAGTTCTTC.